These 6 T cell receptor beta chains were all obtained from the same sample, sequenced in a study of early T cells in non-severe SARS-CoV-2 infection. MiXCR, applied by TCRdb to the 5' RACE reads, yields one record per CDR3 protein. The sample carries under 85,000 distinct CDR3 sequences, about an eighth recorded once. The sample in question was whole blood, obtained at baseline. These receptors were collected from an adult who was a healthcare worker with PCR-confirmed SARS-CoV-2 infection or an uninfected control (not recorded which).

The J gene is TRBJ2-2, the V gene TRBV10-3; unclear D gene. Deletions cut 6 bases from V and 4 bases from J, with 9 bases between. The CDR3 length is 13 residues. The germline V gene encodes CDR1 ENHRY and CDR2 SYGVKD. In nucleotides, the CDR3 is TGTGCCATCAGCCCGACGGGCACCGGGGAGCTGTTTTTT. Translating gives CAISPTGTGELFF.

The sample holds a few counts of this clonotype. The CDR3 DNA is TGTGCCACCAGTGTGGGTCGACAGGAATCATCTGGAAACACCATATATTTT. Its protein product is CATSVGRQESSGNTIYF. This chain joins TRBV24-1 and TRBJ1-3; TRBD1 is a possible D gene (6 bases). The length of the CDR3 is 17 residues. Germline V lookup: CDR1 KGHDR, CDR2 SFDVKD. Trimming left V 5 bases short and J 1 base short, with 17 bases between.

This clonotype appeared a few times. The rearrangement joins TRBV9 to TRBJ2-7, with a possible D match to TRBD1 (6 bases). CDR1 is SGDLS, CDR2 YYNGEE, per germline. The CDR3 covers 14 residues. Deletions cut 0 bases from V and 6 bases from J, with 13 bases between. CDR3 nucleotide sequence: TGTGCCAGCAGCGTAGACAACAGGGCCGGCGAGCAGTACTTC. Encoded protein: CASSVDNRAGEQYF.

This clonotype was recorded a few times. The chain links TRBV12-3 or TRBV12-4 to TRBJ2-2; 7 nucleotides agree with TRBD2. J was trimmed by 4 bases and V by 6 bases; bases with no gene match: 8. The CDR3 has 15 amino acids. The CDR3 bases are TGTGCCAGCAGAGTTGCGGGAGACGGCACCGGGGAGCTGTTTTTT. It translates to CASRVAGDGTGELFF.

This clonotype was counted ten times or more. V usage is TRBV24-1 and J usage is TRBJ2-5; 9 nucleotides match TRBD1. The CDR3 sequence is 16 residues long. Germline V gives CDR1 KGHDR, CDR2 SFDVKD. Trimming removed 4 bases from V and 3 bases from J; junction bases left unmatched: 8. The CDR3 DNA reads as TGTGCCACCAGTGACCCTCGGGGACAGGGAGAAGAGACCCAGTACTTC. This codes for CATSDPRGQGEETQYF.

V gene TRBV3-1 combines with J gene TRBJ2-7; no definite D call. Germline V gives CDR1 LGHDT, CDR2 YNNKEL (reference sequence). The CDR3 totals 13 residues. Trimming shortened V by 0 bases and J by 6 bases, and 9 bases separated the two germline ends. Here the CDR3 DNA reads TGTGCCAGCAGCCAAGATCACCTAGGCGAGCAGTACTTC. Translated, it gives CASSQDHLGEQYF.